The next 20 T cell receptor beta chains were all read from a single sample in a study of cytomegalovirus exposure and HLA in healthy donors. Primers included in the PCR were 60 Vbeta and 13 Jbeta primers. The protocol was immunoSEQ multiplex PCR, while the TCRdb copy is restricted to in-frame clones and leaves out a portion. Its table lists about 140,000 clones. The sample consisted of PBMCs. The receptor set was obtained from a woman between 18 and 29 years old in good health and CMV-seronegative.

The chain couples TRBV19 to TRBJ2-7; D gene uncertain. This CDR3 has 11 amino acids. The ends were cut back, 6 bases at V and 3 bases at J, with 6 bases in the middle. Per germline, CDR1 LNHDA and CDR2 SQIVND (reference sequence). Here the CDR3 DNA reads TGTGCCAGTAGCGAGAACTACGAGCAGTACTTC. This translates into CASSENYEQYF.

The chain combines TRBV5-1 with TRBJ1-5; possibly TRBD1 for D (5 bases). Germline values: CDR1 SGHRS, CDR2 YFSETQ. The CDR3 totals 15 residues. Trimming cost V 7 bases and J 5 bases, with 19 bases left between them. In nucleotides, the CDR3 is TGCGCCAGCTGCACGGGTCGGGGGACGGATCAGCCCCAGCATTTT. It yields the protein CASCTGRGTDQPQHF. Full variable domain (outside the CDR3, taken from reference TRBV5-1 and TRBJ1-5): KAGVTQTPRYLIKTRGQQVTLSCSPISGHRSVSWYQQTPGQGLQFLFEYFSETQRNKGNFPGRFSGRQFSNSRSEMNVSTLELGDSALYLCASCTGRGTDQPQHFGDGTRLSIL.

The chain joins TRBV7-9 to TRBJ2-7; D may be TRBD1 (6 bases). Germline V gene data show CDR1 as SEHNR and CDR2 as FQNEAQ (reference sequence). This CDR3 region has 13 residues. V lost 4 bases and J 4 bases, leaving 11 bases between the germline ends. This CDR3 reads CASSSLDRYEQYF. CDR3 DNA: TGTGCCAGCAGCTCATTGGACAGATACGAGCAGTACTTC.

J is TRBJ2-6 and V is TRBV11-2; 8 nucleotides match TRBD1. Germline V gene sequence: CDR1 SGHAT, CDR2 FQNNGV. The V and J ends lost 1 base and 0 bases, in that order; junction bases with no gene match: 5. There are 18 residues in the CDR3. CDR3 sequence (DNA): TGTGCCAGCAGCTTAGGTCGGGACAGGACCTCTGGGGCCAACGTCCTGACTTTC. Translation: CASSLGRDRTSGANVLTF. The whole variable domain, filled in from reference TRBV11-2 and TRBJ2-6, reads EAGVAQSPRYKIIEKRQSVAFWCNPISGHATLYWYQQILGQGPKLLIQFQNNGVVDDSQLPKDRFSAERLKGVDSTLKIQPAKLEDSAVYLCASSLGRDRTSGANVLTFGAGSRLTVL.

The chain carries TRBV18 and TRBJ2-2; a weak D match, TRBD1 (6 bases). The CDR3 contains 18 residues. Germline V gene data show CDR1 as KGHSH and CDR2 as LQKENI. V dropped 5 bases and J dropped 8 bases, with 27 bases sitting between them. Here the CDR3 DNA reads TGTGCCAGCTCAATTACCACAGGGTACGGATCCATTGGAGGGGAGCTGTTTTTT. Protein sequence: CASSITTGYGSIGGELFF.

Notes on this clone: Other DNA sequences in the sample encode the same CDR3. CDR3 residues: CASRLSAGLAGIGANTGELFF. CDR3 coding DNA: TGTGCAAGCCGCTTAAGCGCCGGGCTAGCGGGAATCGGCGCGAACACCGGGGAGCTGTTTTTT. The genes are TRBV12-2 and TRBJ2-2; TRBD2 is taken as the D call from the table, unchecked against the DNA. TRBV12-2 is deemed a pseudogene. This CDR3 has 21 residues.

V and J are TRBV5-6 and TRBJ2-1; possible D gene TRBD2, 6 bases. CDR1 is SGHDT and CDR2 is YYEEEE in the germline V gene. The CDR3 is made up of 16 amino acids. V was clipped by 0 bases and J by 2 bases, with 12 bases between them. CDR3: CASSLDGGPTYNEQFF. The CDR3 DNA reads as TGTGCCAGCAGCTTGGACGGGGGTCCAACCTACAATGAGCAGTTCTTC.

The chain joins TRBV4-1 to TRBJ2-1; 9 bases agree with TRBD1. Per germline, CDR1 MGHRA and CDR2 YSYEKL. J was trimmed by 8 bases and V by 3 bases; bases with no gene match: 11. The CDR3 extends over 16 amino acids. CDR3 sequence reads: CASSQTGGRARDEQFF. CDR3 nucleotides: TGCGCCAGCAGCCAGACAGGGGGTAGGGCGAGGGATGAGCAGTTCTTC.

J is TRBJ2-3 and V is TRBV7-8, with TRBD1 matching over 8 bases. Trimming removed 7 bases from V and 5 bases from J; junction bases left unmatched: 14. The CDR3 sequence is 16 residues long. Germline V gives CDR1 SGHVS, CDR2 FQNEAQ. This CDR3 reads CASNQWRQGAIDTQYF. The CDR3 DNA follows: TGTGCCAGCAACCAATGGAGGCAGGGGGCCATAGATACGCAGTATTTT.

The CDR3 sequence: CASSLNLAGAPSYEQYV. The CDR3 bases are TGTGCCAGCAGCTTAAACCTAGCGGGAGCACCTTCCTACGAGCAGTACGTC. The chain is built from TRBV7-3 and TRBJ2-7, with 10 bases fitting TRBD2. Germline assignment: CDR1 SGHTA and CDR2 FQGTGA. Trimming at V came to 1 base and at J to 1 base, leaving 7 bases not matched to a gene. CDR3 length: 17 amino acids.

The J gene is TRBJ2-1, the V gene TRBV25-1, with TRBD2 matching over 8 bases. This CDR3 is built from 14 residues. The ends lost 5 bases at V and 6 bases at J; junction bases unmatched: 6. Germline V gives CDR1 MGHDK, CDR2 SYGVNS. The CDR3 spells CASSRAGVGNEQFF. CDR3 in DNA: TGTGCCAGCAGTCGAGCGGGAGTTGGCAATGAGCAGTTCTTC.

The CDR3, as DNA: TGTGCCAGTAGTCAGACAGTTTTGCTGGGCGAGCAGTACTTC. Residues: CASSQTVLLGEQYF. The chain carries TRBV19 and TRBJ2-7; maybe TRBD1 (5 bases). The CDR3 is made up of 14 amino acids. Germline assignment: CDR1 LNHDA and CDR2 SQIVND (reference sequence). V lost 5 bases and J 6 bases, leaving 17 bases between the germline ends.

The genes are TRBV13 and TRBJ2-7; unclear D gene. Trimming removed 2 bases at V and 3 bases at J, with 8 bases between. The CDR3 consists of 13 residues. Per germline, CDR1 PRHDT and CDR2 FYEKMQ (reference sequence). In DNA form, the CDR3 reads TGTGCCAGCAGCTTAAATCTACTCTACGAGCAGTACTTC. Its protein is CASSLNLLYEQYF.

The rearrangement joins TRBV7-9 to TRBJ2-1, with 14 bases identical to TRBD2. This CDR3 is built from 17 residues. The J segment lost 7 bases and the V segment lost 6 bases, leaving 11 bases of the junction unmatched. Per the germline V gene, CDR1 is SEHNR and CDR2 is FQNEAQ (reference sequence). Written as DNA, the CDR3 is TGTGCCAGCAGGAACCCCGGGACTAGCGGGAGAGGTAATGAGCAGTTCTTC. As protein: CASRNPGTSGRGNEQFF.

The V and J genes are TRBV18 and TRBJ1-1; D possibly corresponds to TRBD1 (5 bases). Looked up from germline, CDR1 is KGHSH and CDR2 is LQKENI. The germline V and J ends were trimmed by 2 bases and 0 bases, with 13 bases remaining between them. The CDR3 sequence is 16 residues long. The CDR3, as DNA: TGTGCCAGCTCACCAGGGTCCCCAGGGATGAACACTGAAGCTTTCTTT. Protein sequence: CASSPGSPGMNTEAFF.

This chain joins TRBV9 and TRBJ2-2; unclear D gene. The germline V gene encodes CDR1 SGDLS and CDR2 YYNGEE. V gave up 0 bases and J gave up 4 bases, with 10 bases separating them. There are 15 residues in the CDR3. The CDR3 DNA is TGTGCCAGCAGCGTAGACCCCGGTACCACCGGGGAGCTGTTTTTT. Translation: CASSVDPGTTGELFF. The variable domain in full, completed from reference TRBV9 and TRBJ2-2, reads DSGVTQTPKHLITATGQRVTLRCSPRSGDLSVYWYQQSLDQGLQFLIQYYNGEERAKGNILERFSAQQFPDLHSELNLSSLELGDSALYFCASSVDPGTTGELFFGEGSRLTVL.

The chain is built from TRBV7-6 and TRBJ2-1, with 8 bases matching TRBD2. The CDR3 is 16 amino acids. The junction had 9 bases not matched to a gene; V was cut back by 1 base and J by 7 bases. Looked up from germline, CDR1 is SGHVS and CDR2 is FNYEAQ. The CDR3 protein is CASSLGAGVGSNEQFF. CDR3 DNA sequence: TGTGCCAGCAGCTTAGGAGCGGGAGTGGGATCGAATGAGCAGTTCTTC.

The chain uses TRBV30 and TRBJ1-4; 10 nucleotides line up with TRBD1. The V gene's germline CDR1 is GTSNPN and CDR2 SVGIG (reference sequence). The CDR3 runs 15 residues. J was trimmed by 7 bases and V by 0 bases; bases with no gene match: 5. In DNA, the CDR3 is TGTGCCTGGAGTGTCGACAGGGGGCTTACTGAAAAACTGTTTTTT. Translating it yields CAWSVDRGLTEKLFF. The whole variable domain, filled in from reference TRBV30 and TRBJ1-4, reads SQTIHQWPATLVQPVGSPLSLECTVEGTSNPNLYWYRQAAGRGLQLLFYSVGIGQISSEVPQNLSASRPQDRQFILSSKKLLLSDSGFYLCAWSVDRGLTEKLFFGSGTQLSVL.

The J gene is TRBJ1-3, the V gene TRBV19, with a weak D call TRBD1 (5 bases). CDR3 length: 14 amino acids. Germline V gives CDR1 LNHDA, CDR2 SQIVND (reference sequence). Trimming removed 5 bases at V and 0 bases at J, with 8 bases between. The CDR3 coding sequence is TGTGCCAGTAGTCAGGGCCACTCTGGAAACACCATATATTTT. Translation gives CASSQGHSGNTIYF.

This chain connects TRBV11-3 to TRBJ1-4; 9 bases align to TRBD1. The V gene's germline CDR1 is SGHNT and CDR2 YENEEA. The CDR3 runs to 15 residues. After removal of 5 bases from V and 7 bases from J, the junction contained 8 bases not matched to a gene. CDR3 nucleotides: TGTGCCAGCAGCGCCCGACAGGGGGGACCTGAAAAACTGTTTTTT. This sequence encodes CASSARQGGPEKLFF.